This T cell receptor beta chain was identified in a study of yellow fever vaccine responses in identical twins. TCRdb independently ran MiXCR on the RT-PCR reads; one entry per CDR3 protein. The profile shows around 9,600 distinct CDR3 sequences, roughly 84% of them singletons. The CDR3 extends over 14 amino acids. Trimming cost V 5 bases and J 4 bases, with 14 bases left between them. CDR1 MNHNS and CDR2 SASEGT come from the germline V gene. The table lists this clonotype with a few counts. Its antigen remains unidentified. Findings and limits, study-wide: As reported, the vaccine T cell response of twins seemed partly convergent and partly personalized.

Here the sequenced sample was T cells from blood (PBMCs), unsorted or a sorted subset (not recorded which), taken before or after yellow fever vaccination (not recorded which). The V and J genes are TRBV6-1 and TRBJ1-1; D is unclear. The clonotype comes from a woman between 18 and 30 years old who received the yellow fever vaccine. In nucleotides, the CDR3 is TGTGCCAGCAGTCGCACGGCCTCACTCACTGAAGCTTTCTTT. Its protein product is CASSRTASLTEAFF.